The entry below describes one T cell receptor (beta chain). As yet, its antigen is unknown. The junction differs from germline at one of its ends, possibly a read error. This entry belongs to a study of T cell repertoires in cytomegalovirus infection. TCRdb independently ran MiXCR on the reads; one entry per CDR3 protein. The sample has some 700,000 distinct CDR3 sequences, roughly a third seen once. Germline V lookup: CDR1 SGHAT, CDR2 FQNNGV. The length of the CDR3 is 14 residues. This TCR was sampled from a human donor in good health (CMV status not recorded). Some clones in this sample may be carry-over from other donors' samples. The material was cultured PBMCs, obtained from culture after CMV antigen stimulation. This chain connects TRBV11-2 to TRBJ2-7; 7 positions agree with TRBD2. CDR3 in amino acids: CASSGGGFPYERYF. DNA for the CDR3: TGTGCCAGCAGCGGGGGGGGATTCCCCTACGAGCGGTACTTC.